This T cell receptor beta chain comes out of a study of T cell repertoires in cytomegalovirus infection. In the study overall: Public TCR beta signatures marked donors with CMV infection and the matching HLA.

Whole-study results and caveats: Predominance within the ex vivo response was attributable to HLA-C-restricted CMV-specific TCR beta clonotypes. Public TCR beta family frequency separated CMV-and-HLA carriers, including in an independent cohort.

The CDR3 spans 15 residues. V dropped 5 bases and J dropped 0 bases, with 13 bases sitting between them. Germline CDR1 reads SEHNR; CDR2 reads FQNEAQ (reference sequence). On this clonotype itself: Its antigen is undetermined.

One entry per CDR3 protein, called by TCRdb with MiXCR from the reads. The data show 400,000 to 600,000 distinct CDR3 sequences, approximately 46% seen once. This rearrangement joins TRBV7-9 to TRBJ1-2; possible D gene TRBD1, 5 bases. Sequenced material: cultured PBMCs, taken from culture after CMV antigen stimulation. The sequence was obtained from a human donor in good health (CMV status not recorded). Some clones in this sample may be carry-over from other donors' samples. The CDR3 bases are TGTGCCAGCAGCCCCTTCCCGGGGGCTAACTATGGCTACACCTTC. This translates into CASSPFPGANYGYTF.